This TCR beta chain stems from a study of blood T cell repertoires in COVID-19. Here immunoSEQ multiplex PCR was the method, and the copy in TCRdb shows in-frame clones only, minus some. This sample has some 50,000 clones, with roughly 87% found just once. Germline V CDR1 and CDR2: MGHDK, SYGVNS. Trimming cost V 4 bases and J 1 base, with 7 bases left between them. The CDR3 sequence is 13 residues long. The gene calls are TRBV25-1 and TRBJ1-1; D uncertain. This clonotype was sampled from a man aged 45 to 65 with active COVID-19. Sequencing used peripheral blood. CDR3 sequence (DNA): TGTGCCAGCAGTGCCCTACGGAACACTGAAGCTTTCTTT. Translated: CASSALRNTEAFF.